The 20 T cell receptor beta chains reported below all come from one sample, sequenced in a study of sequential checkpoint blockade in melanoma. The data were produced by immunoSEQ multiplex PCR, yet TCRdb's version contains in-frame clones alone and is incomplete. Here the sample spans under 15,000 clones, approximately 83% being singletons. As for treatment: randomized to nivolumab then ipilimumab (arm A) or the reverse (arm B). The source material was CD8+ T cells sorted from blood (inferred from file names), sampled from a patient given nivolumab and ipilimumab in sequence. All receptors come from a human donor with melanoma.

The chain carries TRBV4-2 and TRBJ2-3; 12 nucleotides agree with TRBD2. V was clipped by 0 bases and J by 14 bases; unmatched bases: 9. The CDR3 is made up of 15 amino acids. Germline-derived CDR1 and CDR2 are LGHNA and YNFKEQ. This chain's CDR3 is CASSQDLLAGGLGYF. The CDR3 DNA is TGTGCCAGCAGCCAAGATTTACTAGCGGGGGGATTGGGGTATTTT.

Worth noting for this clone: Relative to the germline gene, one junction end is altered; a read error may explain this. V usage is TRBV7-7 and J usage is TRBJ2-4; tentatively, D is TRBD1 (6 bases). This CDR3 is built from 13 residues. Germline loops: CDR1 SSHAT, CDR2 FNYEAQ (reference sequence). The CDR3: CASSLTPWTVQYF. The CDR3 region has the DNA TGTGCTAGCAGCTTAACGCCCTGGACAGTTCAGTACTTC.

A word on this clone: One junction end does not reproduce the germline sequence, and a read error may be involved. The rearrangement links TRBV5-8 to TRBJ1-2; a weak D match, TRBD1 (5 bases). CDR1 is SGHTS and CDR2 is YDEGEE in the germline V gene. This CDR3 region has 15 residues. The CDR3 DNA reads as TGCGCCAGCAGCCAAGATCGGGAGGGGAACTATGGCTACACCTTC. Translating it yields CASSQDREGNYGYTF.

This clone came up a few times. The J gene is TRBJ2-7, the V gene TRBV19; 8 bases fit TRBD2. Trimming took 1 base from V and 3 from J; bases not matched to a gene: 2. Germline CDR1 LNHDA, CDR2 SQIVND (reference sequence). The CDR3 has 14 residues. CDR3 nucleotides: TGTGCCAGTAGTATAGGCGGGGGGAACTACGAGCAGTACTTC. Its protein product is CASSIGGGNYEQYF.

The V call is TRBV7-9, the J call TRBJ1-2; 7 nucleotides match TRBD1. Germline V gene sequence: CDR1 SEHNR, CDR2 FQNEAQ (reference sequence). The V and J ends lost 5 bases and 8 bases, in that order; junction bases with no gene match: 8. The CDR3 loop spans 13 amino acids. The CDR3 DNA reads as TGTGCCAGCAGCCCAGACAGGGTGGGAGGCTACACCTTC. The encoded protein is CASSPDRVGGYTF.

The chain recombines TRBV2 with TRBJ2-7; tentative D call: TRBD2 (5 bases). The germline V and J ends were trimmed by 4 bases and 1 base, with 5 bases remaining between them. CDR1 is SNHLY, CDR2 FYNNEI, per germline. The CDR3 runs to 12 residues. The CDR3 DNA sequence: TGTGCCAGCAGTGGAGGGTCCTACGAGCAGTACTTC. Translation: CASSGGSYEQYF.

In this sample, this clone turned up a few times. CDR3 DNA: TGTGCCAGCAGAGACGGAGGTACCTACGAGCAGTACTTC. Its protein is CASRDGGTYEQYF. This rearrangement joins TRBV6-6 to TRBJ2-7; weak D call: TRBD2 (5 bases). The V end was cut by 6 bases, the J end by 2 bases, with 11 bases between. The CDR3 length is 13 residues. Germline assignment: CDR1 MNHNY and CDR2 SVGAGI (reference sequence).

CDR3 coding DNA: TGTGCCTGGAGTGAGTGGATGGACAGGGCCTACGAGCAGTACTTC. Protein: CAWSEWMDRAYEQYF. The rearrangement joins TRBV30 to TRBJ2-7; TRBD1 matches at 8 bases. The ends lost 1 base at V and 2 bases at J; junction bases unmatched: 7. This CDR3 is 15 amino acids long. Germline lookup yields CDR1 GTSNPN and CDR2 SVGIG (reference sequence).

The J gene is TRBJ2-2, the V gene TRBV27; D is ambiguous. V dropped 3 bases and J dropped 1 base, with 6 bases sitting between them. This CDR3 is built from 14 residues. Germline V gives CDR1 MNHEY, CDR2 SMNVEV (reference sequence). The CDR3 protein is CASSFGLNTGELFF. DNA for the CDR3: TGTGCCAGCAGTTTTGGCTTGAACACCGGGGAGCTGTTTTTT.

The chain uses TRBV28 and TRBJ2-1; the D gene is possibly TRBD1 (5 bases). Germline loops: CDR1 MDHEN, CDR2 SYDVKM. The CDR3 length is 17 residues. V shed 5 bases and J shed 2 bases, with 19 bases lying between them. As DNA, the CDR3 is TGTGCCAGCAGTCCCCTTGTCCGCCTAGGGGCCTACAATGAGCAGTTCTTC. Its protein product is CASSPLVRLGAYNEQFF.

The gene calls are TRBV28 and TRBJ2-1; 8 nucleotides agree with TRBD2. CDR3 length: 15 amino acids. Germline-derived CDR1 and CDR2 are MDHEN and SYDVKM. The V and J ends lost 3 bases and 5 bases, in that order; junction bases with no gene match: 6. The CDR3 loop reads CASSFVSGAHNEQFF. The CDR3 region has the DNA TGTGCCAGCAGTTTCGTTAGCGGGGCCCACAATGAGCAGTTCTTC.

The CDR3 region has the DNA TGTGCCAGCAGCTTAGCCGGGACAGGGTCAGGAACTGAAGCTTTCTTT. It encodes CASSLAGTGSGTEAFF. The chain employs TRBV7-9 and TRBJ1-1, with 9 positions matching TRBD1. The V gene end was trimmed by 0 bases and the J gene end by 5 bases; junction bases not matched to a gene: 7. Germline V gives CDR1 SEHNR, CDR2 FQNEAQ (reference sequence). This CDR3 is 16 amino acids long. Looking up the rest from reference TRBV7-9 and TRBJ1-1 gives the full variable domain: DTGVSQNPRHKITKRGQNVTFRCDPISEHNRLYWYRQTLGQGPEFLTYFQNEAQLEKSRLLSDRFSAERPKGSFSTLEIQRTEQGDSAMYLCASSLAGTGSGTEAFFGQGTRLTVV.

The chain has TRBV4-3 and TRBJ1-3; 7 nucleotides line up with TRBD1. Trimming cost V 0 bases and J 0 bases; bases outside gene matches: 8. The CDR3 is made up of 18 amino acids. Germline values: CDR1 LGHNA, CDR2 YSLEER. CDR3 protein: CASSQDRTGASSGNTIYF. DNA for the CDR3: TGCGCCAGCAGCCAAGATCGTACAGGGGCTTCCTCTGGAAACACCATATATTTT.

The V gene is TRBV4-1, the J gene TRBJ1-2; 7 positions agree with TRBD1. With 1 base clipped from V and 8 bases from J, the junction kept 13 bases outside the gene matches. The CDR3 runs 16 residues. Germline loops: CDR1 MGHRA, CDR2 YSYEKL. The CDR3 sequence: CASSQADPTGTWGYTF. In nucleotides, the CDR3 is TGCGCCAGCAGCCAAGCCGACCCGACAGGGACTTGGGGCTACACCTTC.

This clone was counted only a few times. J is TRBJ2-3 and V is TRBV9; a weak D match, TRBD2 (6 bases). CDR3 length equals 15 residues. Germline V CDR1 and CDR2: SGDLS, YYNGEE. V was trimmed by 3 bases and J by 0 bases, leaving 11 bases between them. For the CDR3, the DNA is TGTGCCAGCAGCGCCGGAGGGACTAGCACAGATACGCAGTATTTT. Protein: CASSAGGTSTDTQYF.

Turning to this clone: The same CDR3 arises from other DNA sequences in this sample as well. J is TRBJ1-5 and V is TRBV4-1, with D perhaps TRBD1 (5 bases). Germline V gives CDR1 MGHRA, CDR2 YSYEKL. The CDR3 is made up of 13 amino acids. The germline V and J ends were trimmed by 4 bases and 6 bases, with 10 bases remaining between them. Written as DNA, the CDR3 is TGCGCCAGCAGCCTAGGGGTTCGTCAGCCCCAGCATTTT. It specifies CASSLGVRQPQHF.

This CDR3 reads CASSPTDSFSYNEQFF. For the CDR3, the DNA is TGCGCCAGCAGTCCCACGGACAGTTTTTCCTACAATGAGCAGTTCTTC. J is TRBJ2-1 and V is TRBV5-1; tentative D call: TRBD1 (6 bases). CDR1 is SGHRS, CDR2 YFSETQ, per germline. The CDR3 contains 16 residues. V was clipped by 5 bases and J by 1 base, with 16 bases between them.

The V call is TRBV27, the J call TRBJ1-2; D call uncertain. CDR1 MNHEY and CDR2 SMNVEV come from the germline V gene (reference sequence). Trimming cost V 0 bases and J 4 bases, with 6 bases left between them. The CDR3 is made up of 13 amino acids. The CDR3 nucleotides are TGTGCCAGCAGTTTATCCCCAGGCTATGGCTACACCTTC. Translating gives CASSLSPGYGYTF.

The gene calls are TRBV27 and TRBJ2-3; D remains ambiguous. Germline CDR1 reads MNHEY; CDR2 reads SMNVEV (reference sequence). The V and J ends lost 2 bases and 4 bases respectively, with 4 bases between them. The CDR3 extends over 12 amino acids. CDR3 protein: CASSLPADTQYF. The CDR3 region has the DNA TGTGCCAGCAGTTTACCCGCAGATACGCAGTATTTT.

The CDR3 spells CASSLTLGTGLAEAFF. In DNA, the CDR3 is TGTGCCAGCAGTTTAACTTTAGGCACCGGGTTGGCTGAAGCTTTCTTT. V and J are TRBV27 and TRBJ1-1; unclear D gene. Trimming cost V 2 bases and J 6 bases, with 19 bases left between them. This CDR3 comprises 16 residues. Germline V gene lookup returns CDR1 MNHEY and CDR2 SMNVEV (reference sequence).